This T cell receptor (beta chain) emerged from a study of T cells after yellow fever vaccination. Study-wide findings and caveats: Although the secondary response was weaker, it peaked faster, at day 5 versus 15. Within FACS-sorted repertoires, abundant clonotypes contaminating from the bulk population could be present. Boosting was followed by the reappearance of most primary-vaccination clones (just under 98% CD4, about 90% CD8).

CDR1 and CDR2 from the germline V gene are DFQATT and SNEGSKA (reference sequence). The CDR3 is 15 residues long. Losses at the gene ends were 0 bases for V and 2 bases for J; bases not matched to a gene: 3. This clonotype came up many times. Its matching antigen is unknown. A process of 5'RACE template switching, which added a universal primer site and UMIs, was used to make TCR cDNA. TCRdb called the 5' RACE reads again in MiXCR, with one record for every CDR3 protein. The table has 200,000 to 300,000 distinct CDR3 sequences, 10% to 15% seen once; the top ten hold approximately 0.49%. The input for sequencing was CD4+ T cells sorted from PBMCs, taken 45 days after the yellow fever booster vaccination. The clonotype comes from a man under 40 who received the YFV17D yellow fever vaccine. The J gene is TRBJ2-5, the V gene TRBV20-1, with 10 bases lining up with TRBD1. The CDR3 loop is CSAREGTGEQETQYF. The CDR3 DNA is TGCAGTGCTAGAGAAGGGACAGGGGAGCAAGAGACCCAGTACTTC.